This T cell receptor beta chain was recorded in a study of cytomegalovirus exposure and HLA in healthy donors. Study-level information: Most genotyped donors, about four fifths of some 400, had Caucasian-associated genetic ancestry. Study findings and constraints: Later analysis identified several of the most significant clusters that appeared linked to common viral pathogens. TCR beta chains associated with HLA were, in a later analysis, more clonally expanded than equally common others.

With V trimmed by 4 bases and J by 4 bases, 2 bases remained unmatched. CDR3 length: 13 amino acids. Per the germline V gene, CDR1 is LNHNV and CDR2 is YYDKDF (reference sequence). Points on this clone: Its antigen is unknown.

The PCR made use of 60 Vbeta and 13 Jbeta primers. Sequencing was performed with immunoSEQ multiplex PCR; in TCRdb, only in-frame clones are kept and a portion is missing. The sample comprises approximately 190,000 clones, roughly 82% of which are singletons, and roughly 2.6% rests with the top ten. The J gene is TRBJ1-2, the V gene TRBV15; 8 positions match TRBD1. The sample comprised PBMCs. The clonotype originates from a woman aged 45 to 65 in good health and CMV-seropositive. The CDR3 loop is CATSKGTGYGYTF. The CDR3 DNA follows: TGTGCCACCAGCAAGGGGACAGGCTATGGCTACACCTTC.